Detailed here is one T cell receptor beta chain. The sample originates from a study of control samples from healthy donors and cancer patients. Profiling relied on immunoSEQ multiplex PCR, and the TCRdb table lists in-frame clones only, not all of them. The sample has some 150,000 clones; approximately 91% are singletons. The CDR3 loop spans 16 amino acids. The germline V gene encodes CDR1 SEHNR and CDR2 FQNEAQ (reference sequence). V shed 5 bases, J shed 0 bases, and the junction held 8 bases outside the gene matches. The receptor was derived from a man aged 30 to 45 in good health. The specimen sequenced was blood. The chain employs TRBV7-9 and TRBJ2-3, with TRBD1 matching 7 bases. The CDR3 is CASSPGQASSTDTQYF. CDR3 nucleotides: TGTGCCAGCAGCCCCGGACAGGCCTCTAGCACAGATACGCAGTATTTT.